This TCR beta chain was documented in a study of OX40 agonist ivuxolimab in advanced cancers. Turning to the study itself: Eligibility admitted prior anti-PD-1, anti-PD-L1 or anti-CTLA-4 therapy; around 41% had some.

The V end was cut by 6 bases, the J end by 4 bases, with 17 bases between. The CDR3 sequence is 15 residues long. CDR1 and CDR2 from the germline V gene are MNHEY and SMNVEV (reference sequence). The cohort excluded patients with autoimmune disease history or systemic immunosuppression. Method: immunoSEQ multiplex PCR; TCRdb's copy keeps in-frame clones and lacks some. The sample lists nearly 50,000 clones; roughly 90% were seen once. This TCR came from an adult with an advanced solid tumor such as melanoma, head and neck, liver or kidney cancer. The rearrangement uses TRBV27 and TRBJ2-3; D is unresolved. This specimen was CD4+ or CD8+ T cells sorted from blood, taken in a trial of the OX40 agonist ivuxolimab. The CDR3 bases are TGTGCCAGCAGCACCTGGCGTCGTGATTCAGATACGCAGTATTTT. Amino acids: CASSTWRRDSDTQYF.